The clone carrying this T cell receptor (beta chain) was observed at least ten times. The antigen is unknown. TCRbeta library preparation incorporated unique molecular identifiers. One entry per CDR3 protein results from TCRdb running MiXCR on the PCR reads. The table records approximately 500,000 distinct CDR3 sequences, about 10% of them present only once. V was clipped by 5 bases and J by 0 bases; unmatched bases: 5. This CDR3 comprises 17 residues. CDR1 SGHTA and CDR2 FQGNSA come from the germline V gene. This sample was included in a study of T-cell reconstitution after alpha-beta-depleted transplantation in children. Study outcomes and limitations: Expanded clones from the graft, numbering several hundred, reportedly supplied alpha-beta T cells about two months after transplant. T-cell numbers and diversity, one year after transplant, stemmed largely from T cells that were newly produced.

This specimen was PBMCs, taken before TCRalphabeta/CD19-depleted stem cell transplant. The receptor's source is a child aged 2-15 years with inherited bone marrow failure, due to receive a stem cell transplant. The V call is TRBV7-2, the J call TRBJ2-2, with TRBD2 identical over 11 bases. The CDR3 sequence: CASSTRLAGSNTGELFF. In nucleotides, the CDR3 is TGTGCCAGCAGCACCCGACTAGCGGGGTCGAACACCGGGGAGCTGTTTTTT.